One and the same sample provided the 14 T cell receptor beta chains below, sequenced in a study of patients and donors after allogeneic stem cell transplantation. TCRdb independently ran MiXCR on the RT-PCR reads; one entry per CDR3 protein. The sample has about 230,000 distinct CDR3 sequences, roughly an eighth seen once. Sequenced: blood, either unsorted or a sorted T cell fraction (not recorded which). These TCRs come from a human donor who was either an allogeneic HSCT recipient or a stem cell or donor lymphocyte infusion donor (not recorded which). It is not recorded whose cells these are; they may come from a transplant donor.

This clonotype was detected only a few times. The rearrangement uses TRBV19 and TRBJ2-1; D possibly matches TRBD1 or TRBD2 (5 bases each). V dropped 5 bases and J dropped 1 base, with 27 bases sitting between them. Germline V gene lookup returns CDR1 LNHDA and CDR2 SQIVND (reference sequence). This CDR3 is 20 amino acids long. The CDR3, as DNA: TGTGCCAGTAGTCGCCTCCCTGGACAATGGACTTCCACTTCCTACAATGAGCAGTTCTTC. It codes for CASSRLPGQWTSTSYNEQFF.

This clonotype showed up just a few times. V usage is TRBV7-8 and J usage is TRBJ2-2; D gene unclear. The CDR3 contains 14 residues. Germline V gives CDR1 SGHVS, CDR2 FQNEAQ. V dropped 0 bases and J dropped 6 bases, with 8 bases sitting between them. In DNA, the CDR3 is TGTGCCAGCAGCTTAGCGTGGAGTTCCGGGGAGCTGTTTTTT. Protein sequence: CASSLAWSSGELFF. Drawing the rest from reference TRBV7-8 and TRBJ2-2, the complete variable domain is GAGVSQSPRYKVAKRGQDVALRCDPISGHVSLFWYQQALGQGPEFLTYFQNEAQLDKSGLPSDRFFAERPEGSVSTLKIQRTQQEDSAVYLCASSLAWSSGELFFGEGSRLTVL.

This chain uses TRBV6-1 with TRBJ1-1; maybe TRBD1 (5 bases). The CDR3 is 16 residues long. Germline CDR1 and CDR2: MNHNS and SASEGT. V was clipped by 6 bases and J by 1 base, with 18 bases between them. The DNA for the CDR3 is TGTGCCAGCAGCAGGGCGGCAGGGCGGAGGAACACTGAAGCTTTCTTT. Protein sequence: CASSRAAGRRNTEAFF.

This clonotype came up many times. This chain joins TRBV29-1 and TRBJ1-1; TRBD1 might be the D (5 bases). Trimming took 3 bases from V and 11 from J, leaving 13 bases between them. Germline assignment: CDR1 SQVTM and CDR2 ANQGSEA. This CDR3 has 11 amino acids. CDR3 coding DNA: TGCAGCGTTGAGGCAGGGAGTAGGGCTTTCTTT. Protein product: CSVEAGSRAFF.

This clonotype showed up just a few times. The chain has TRBV30 and TRBJ2-6, with a tentative D call TRBD2 (7 bases). Germline-derived CDR1 and CDR2 are GTSNPN and SVGIG (reference sequence). The CDR3 is 13 residues long. CDR3 sequence (DNA): TGTGCAAGGGCGGCGGGGGCTCAAAGGGTCCTGACTTTC. This translates into CARAAGAQRVLTF.

J is TRBJ2-6 and V is TRBV19, with 7 bases fitting TRBD1. From germline, CDR1 is LNHDA and CDR2 SQIVND (reference sequence). V lost 5 bases, J lost 1 base, and 8 bases stayed unmatched. CDR3 size: 17 residues. In nucleotides, the CDR3 is TGTGCCAGTAGTCCACCTTGGGACAGATCTGGGGCCAACGTCCTGACTTTC. Protein: CASSPPWDRSGANVLTF.

A few counts support this clonotype. This chain uses TRBV6-1 with TRBJ2-6; D gene ambiguous. Trimming shortened V by 2 bases and J by 15 bases, and 14 bases separated the two germline ends. This CDR3 has 13 amino acids. Germline V CDR1 and CDR2: MNHNS, SASEGT. Here the CDR3 reads CASSELGPVGLTF. The CDR3 nucleotides are TGTGCCAGCAGTGAATTAGGACCTGTGGGCCTGACTTTC.

This clonotype was counted at least ten times. The gene calls are TRBV20-1 and TRBJ2-5; the D gene is possibly TRBD2 (5 bases). This CDR3 spans 12 amino acids. In germline, CDR1 is DFQATT, CDR2 SNEGSKA (reference sequence). Trimming stripped 3 bases from V and 4 bases from J, with 9 bases between. CDR3 DNA sequence: TGCAGTGCTAGCGGGGAAGCAGAGACCCAGTACTTC. Translation: CSASGEAETQYF.

There are many counts of this clonotype. This chain links TRBV29-1 with TRBJ2-7; 8 positions match TRBD1. The CDR3 runs to 13 residues. The germline gives CDR1 SQVTM, CDR2 ANQGSEA. Trimming removed 6 bases from V and 2 bases from J; junction bases left unmatched: 6. CDR3 nucleotide sequence: TGCAGCGTAGGGACAGGCCAAACCTACGAGCAGTACTTC. Translated, it gives CSVGTGQTYEQYF.

This clonotype was recorded at least ten times. J is TRBJ1-4 and V is TRBV5-6; the match to TRBD1 covers 8 bases. V shed 3 bases, J shed 8 bases, and the junction held 9 bases outside the gene matches. Looked up from germline, CDR1 is SGHDT and CDR2 is YYEEEE. There are 15 residues in the CDR3. CDR3 sequence reads: CASSSTRTGREKLFF. The DNA of the CDR3 is TGTGCCAGCAGCTCAACCAGGACAGGGAGAGAAAAACTGTTTTTT.

This sequence joins TRBV10-3 and TRBJ2-5; 7 nucleotides match TRBD1. V lost 6 bases and J lost 1; bases outside the gene matches: 5. The CDR3 has 14 amino acids. The germline V gene has CDR1 ENHRY and CDR2 SYGVKD. CDR3 in amino acids: CAISDREIQETQYF. The CDR3 nucleotides are TGTGCCATCAGCGACAGGGAAATCCAAGAGACCCAGTACTTC.

This clonotype has a handful of counts. The chain has TRBV4-2 and TRBJ2-7, with a tentative D call TRBD2 (6 bases). V lost 1 base and J 6 bases, leaving 19 bases between the germline ends. The V gene's germline CDR1 is LGHNA and CDR2 YNFKEQ. The CDR3 loop spans 16 amino acids. Written as DNA, the CDR3 is TGTGCCAGCAGCCAAGTGTCCCTGGAGGGAAGGGTCGAGCAGTACTTC. The encoded protein is CASSQVSLEGRVEQYF.

This clonotype occurred a few times. The chain employs TRBV7-2 and TRBJ1-1; 7 bases agree with TRBD1. V dropped 5 bases and J dropped 6; count of bases not matched to a gene: 6. The CDR3 is made up of 13 amino acids. From germline, CDR1 is SGHTA and CDR2 FQGNSA. The CDR3 sequence: CASSIFGTAEAFF. The CDR3 region has the DNA TGTGCCAGCAGCATTTTCGGGACAGCTGAAGCTTTCTTT.

In this sample, this clonotype turned up a few times. The V call is TRBV12-3 or TRBV12-4, the J call TRBJ2-7; D is perhaps TRBD1 or TRBD2 (5 bases each). Deletions cut 3 bases from V and 0 bases from J, with 24 bases between. This CDR3 is built from 19 residues. CDR3 DNA sequence: TGTGCCAGCAGTTTGGGGACCCAAGATTTCGCAGCCAGCTCCTACGAGCAGTACTTC. Translated: CASSLGTQDFAASSYEQYF.